This T cell receptor (beta chain) was recovered during a study of blood T cell repertoires in COVID-19. Across the study: The United States, Italy and Spain supplied acute and convalescent COVID-19 samples. T cells, B-cell-depleted T cells, or PBMCs provided the cDNA or gDNA that served as material.

Study processing details: Amplification with reference gene primers provided the estimates of nucleated cell counts. The method was immunoSEQ multiplex PCR; TCRdb's version includes in-frame clones alone and lacks a portion of them. That table is the source of V, J and clone size, and D and trimming were worked out from the DNA. The sample carries over 60,000 clones, about 89% recorded once. Germline V lookup: CDR1 SGHTA, CDR2 FQGNSA. The CDR3 is made up of 14 amino acids. Trimming stripped 4 bases from V and 7 bases from J, with 14 bases between. This clone was counted once. Sequencing was done on a sample of peripheral blood. The sequence was collected from a woman aged 60 to 75 with acute or convalescent COVID-19. V and J are TRBV7-2 and TRBJ2-1; tentative D call: TRBD2 (6 bases). The CDR3 coding sequence is TGTGCCAGCAGCTCGTTGCTAGCGAAGAATGAGCAGTTCTTC. Its protein is CASSSLLAKNEQFF.